Sequencing of this T cell receptor beta chain was carried out in a study of cytomegalovirus exposure and HLA in healthy donors. The CDR3 loop spans 13 amino acids. The germline gives CDR1 SGDLS, CDR2 YYNGEE. J gave up 5 bases and V 4 bases, and 3 bases lay outside the gene matches. Vbeta (60) and Jbeta (13) primers were used in the PCR. Sequencing was performed with immunoSEQ multiplex PCR; in TCRdb, only in-frame clones are kept and a portion is missing. Of roughly 190,000 clones in the sample, around 84% were seen once. This chain joins TRBV9 and TRBJ2-4, with 7 bases matching TRBD1. The clonotype was recovered from a man aged 40-50 years in good health and CMV-seropositive. Material for sequencing was PBMCs. The CDR3 DNA sequence: TGTGCCAGCAGCCCAGGGACAGAAAACATTCAGTACTTC. This codes for CASSPGTENIQYF.